This T cell receptor (beta chain) is from a study of T-cell memory formation after mild COVID-19 (dated by TCRdb to about 2021). Regarding the study in general: TCR sequence clusters from the two donors were found to be largely donor specific. In two donors, T-cell clones that expanded and contracted after mild COVID-19 were followed by sequencing TCRalpha and TCRbeta repertoires longitudinally. Two young, previously healthy adult volunteers, one female and one male, were included in the cohort. Overall study outcomes, separate from this receptor: Contracting CD4+ clones were located mainly in the CM and EM memory subsets, whereas CD8+ clones were found to be enriched in EMRA. The detection of some responding clones in pre-infection memory suggests that pre-existing cross-reactive memory T cells joined the SARS-CoV-2 response. Clones contracting from day 15 to 85 had balanced CD4/CD8 phenotypes, while a second wave expanding from day 15 to 37 was biased towards CD4+. SARS-CoV-2 specificity was not confirmed for the second-wave clones peaking on day 37. The study included only a couple of mild cases, and larger cohorts that include severe cases with pre-infection samples were judged to be necessary.

This sample was sequenced with an Illumina NovaSeq 6000. cDNA libraries for TCRalpha and TCRbeta were prepared by 5'RACE using constant-segment primers, with sample barcodes and unique molecular identifiers added. RNA was extracted from every sample with Trizol reagent. Library amplification was performed in two PCR steps, and a second sample barcode and Illumina TruSeq adapters were introduced in the second step. Sequencing of the libraries was done on an Illumina NovaSeq, producing 2 x 150 bp paired-end reads. The authors' analysis ran thus. With migec v1.2.7, reads were demultiplexed and then collapsed into UMI-guided consensus sequences. Using mixcr v2.1.11, UMI consensuses were aligned to TRA and TRB V and J templates and then assembled into clonotypes. A clonotype was counted as expanded or contracted only if both edgeR and NoisET called the change significant, with noise models trained on biological replicates. For edgeR calls, the thresholds were a false discovery rate-adjusted p below 0.01 and a log2 fold-change of 1. As an exploratory analysis of dynamics, PCA with hierarchical clustering was applied to max-normalized trajectories of the 1000 most abundant clonotypes. Separately sequenced CD4+ and CD8+ repertoires were used to assign the CD4 or CD8 phenotype of responding clones. The public sequencing data were trimmed at Q25 with fastp and processed into clonotypes with MiXCR by TCRdb, which kept only in-frame beta chains. Under each unique CDR3 protein, matching rows form one entry showing the most common genes and DNA. Here the V and J calls rest on TCRdb's processing, not on the authors' analysis. Within this sample are about 270,000 distinct CDR3 sequences, with 15% to 20% of them counted one time only. Approximately 25% of the sample lies in the top ten.

This clonotype came up many times. This clone's antigen is unknown. No qualities accompany the bases; no much larger clone lies one base away. PBMCs were isolated by Ficoll-Paque density gradient centrifugation. The germline V gene supplies CDR1 SGHTA and CDR2 FQGNSA. The CDR3 numbers 11 residues from cysteine through phenylalanine. Solely the CDR3 DNA is kept, with 33 bases framed from the first base. The trim is 3 bases for V and 6 bases for J, with a gap of 4 bases between the germline ends. Material for sequencing was PBMCs or a T cell subset sorted from them (not recorded which). This clonotype originated in a young man who had mild COVID-19 (a few samples of this study predate the infection). The sample titles of this study are shuffled in the database, so cell type and time point are left out; the donor was told from shared clones. Recombination joined TRBV7-2 with TRBJ2-3, with no D gene named confidently. The CDR3 region: CASSFIDTQYF. The nucleotides read TGTGCCAGCAGCTTTATCGATACGCAGTATTTT.